This T cell receptor beta chain is from a study of beta chain features in type 1 diabetes. Study findings and constraints: Shorter TCRB CDR3s, moderately but significantly so, were found in Type 1 diabetes patients in all four CD4+ subsets.

Expressed TCRB transcripts were sequenced because the entire RNA isolate underwent reverse transcription. TCRdb keeps only in-frame clones here, not all; method: immunoSEQ multiplex PCR. The sample has approximately 170,000 clones, approximately 8.1% seen once. This clone has just a few counts. Antigen specificity is unknown. This CDR3 has 16 amino acids. CDR1 LNHDA and CDR2 SQIVND come from the germline V gene (reference sequence). V shed 7 bases and J shed 0 bases, with 13 bases lying between them. This sequence joins TRBV19 and TRBJ1-6; D not certain. Sequenced material: central memory CD4+ T cells from blood. The TCR originated in a man between 18 and 35 years old with type 1 diabetes. The CDR3 spells CASKGGGSSYNSPLHF. In DNA form, the CDR3 reads TGTGCCAGTAAAGGAGGTGGCAGCTCCTATAATTCACCCCTCCACTTT.